The present TCR delta chain was sequenced within a study of γδ T cells in repeated Plasmodium falciparum infection. About the study: Malian children with intense seasonal malaria exposure were compared with matched Australian children. Timepoints: baseline, immediately before selected infections, and 21 days after every infection. Malian samples came from no-transmission periods or across acute febrile malaria episodes.

Each sorted gammadelta sample had TRG and TRD chains sequenced. TCRdb applied CATT to the multiplex PCR reads for clone calling. The sample yields about 48,000 delta-chain clones, 1.5% to 2% seen once. Of note for this clone: The translation of this DNA and the TCRdb protein of a much larger clone differ at residue 13, probably owing to a read error; the protein shown here is translated from the DNA.

Flow sorting of PBMC yielded separate Vgamma9/Vdelta2+ and Vdelta2-negative gammadelta T cell populations for bulk repertoire analysis. Germline V lookup: CDR1 TSWWSYY, CDR2 QGS. The V gene end was trimmed by 3 bases and the J gene end by 1 base; junction bases not matched to a gene: 17. This CDR3 contains 19 residues. The sample consisted of gamma-delta T cells from blood. The receptor comes from a pool of human donors (malaria-infected and uninfected, not separated). This chain connects TRDV1 to TRDJ1; 7 bases map to TRDD2. TCRdb is silent on the J gene; assignment here came from matching the DNA to germline. In DNA form, the CDR3 reads TGTGCTCTTGGGGATAACCTGCCTTCCTCTTTTCAGTCCACCGATAAACTCATCTTT. This encodes CALGDNLPSSFQSTDKLIF.